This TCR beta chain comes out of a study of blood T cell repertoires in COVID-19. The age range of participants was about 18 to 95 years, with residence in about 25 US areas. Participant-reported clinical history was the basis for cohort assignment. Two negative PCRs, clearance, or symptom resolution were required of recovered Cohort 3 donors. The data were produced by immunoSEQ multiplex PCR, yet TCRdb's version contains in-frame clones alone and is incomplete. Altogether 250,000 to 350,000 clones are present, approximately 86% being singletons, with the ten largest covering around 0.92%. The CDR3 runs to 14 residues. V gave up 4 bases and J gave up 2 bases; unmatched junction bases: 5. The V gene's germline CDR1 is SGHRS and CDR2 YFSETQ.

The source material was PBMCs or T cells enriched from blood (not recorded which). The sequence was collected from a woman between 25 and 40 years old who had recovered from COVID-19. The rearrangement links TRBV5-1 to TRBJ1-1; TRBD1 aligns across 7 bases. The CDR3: CASSNWDSNTEAFF. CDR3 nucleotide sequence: TGCGCCAGCAGCAATTGGGACAGTAACACTGAAGCTTTCTTT.